The present entry profiles one T cell receptor beta chain with its context. The sample originates from a study of blood T cell repertoires in COVID-19. Study as a whole: In each case, the material was cDNA or gDNA derived from T cells, B-cell-depleted T cells, or PBMCs.

Generated by immunoSEQ multiplex PCR, the TCRdb table keeps only in-frame clones and is missing some. The sample has 55,000 to 65,000 clones, approximately 79% seen once. Specimen: peripheral blood. This receptor was identified in a man in his sixties with acute or convalescent COVID-19.

The CDR3: CSASMWPMNTEAFF. CDR3 DNA: TGCAGTGCTAGTATGTGGCCCATGAACACTGAAGCTTTCTTT. V is TRBV20-1 and J is TRBJ1-1; no reliable D call. The CDR3 totals 14 residues. V dropped 3 bases and J dropped 0 bases, with 11 bases sitting between them. Germline V gene lookup returns CDR1 DFQATT and CDR2 SNEGSKA (reference sequence).